Following are 10 T cell receptor beta chains from one sample sequenced in a study of blood T cell repertoires in COVID-19. The assay was immunoSEQ multiplex PCR, and TCRdb's table has in-frame clones only and misses some. The table includes roughly 280,000 clones, 89% detected once. The specimen was peripheral blood. Source of these receptors: a man aged 50-59 years with acute or convalescent COVID-19.

This rearrangement joins TRBV28 to TRBJ1-4; D is unresolved. The CDR3 length is 13 residues. Germline assignment: CDR1 MDHEN and CDR2 SYDVKM. V was trimmed by 5 bases and J by 5 bases, leaving 9 bases between them. The CDR3 loop is CASSLPGNEKLFF. Here the CDR3 DNA reads TGTGCCAGCAGTCTGCCAGGAAATGAAAAACTGTTTTTT.

The chain is built from TRBV10-3 and TRBJ2-1; 8 nucleotides agree with TRBD2. The CDR3 has 13 amino acids. The trim removed 10 bases at V and 5 bases at J, leaving 7 bases unmatched. Looked up from germline, CDR1 is ENHRY and CDR2 is SYGVKD. The CDR3 nucleotides are TGTGCCACCTTGACTAGCGTCGACAATGAGCAGTTCTTC. Amino acids: CATLTSVDNEQFF.

The chain recombines TRBV5-1 with TRBJ2-5; 13 bases map to TRBD2. Per germline, CDR1 SGHRS and CDR2 YFSETQ. The V and J ends lost 4 bases and 4 bases, in that order; junction bases with no gene match: 10. This CDR3 contains 17 residues. The CDR3 DNA reads as TGCGCCAGCAGCCGGACTAGCGGGGGCCAACTGATAGAGACCCAGTACTTC. This sequence encodes CASSRTSGGQLIETQYF.

The genes are TRBV6-6 and TRBJ1-2; 8 nucleotides align to TRBD1. The ends lost 5 bases at V and 4 bases at J; junction bases unmatched: 9. The CDR3 totals 15 residues. Germline values: CDR1 MNHNY, CDR2 SVGAGI (reference sequence). CDR3 residues: CASSHQGADGYGYTF. In nucleotides, the CDR3 is TGTGCCAGCAGTCACCAGGGGGCAGACGGCTATGGCTACACCTTC.

This sequence joins TRBV27 and TRBJ2-1, with unresolved D. The germline gives CDR1 MNHEY, CDR2 SMNVEV (reference sequence). V shed 8 bases and J shed 4 bases, with 9 bases lying between them. The CDR3 length is 12 residues. The CDR3 sequence is CASGRSYNEQFF. As DNA, the CDR3 is TGTGCCAGCGGTAGATCGTACAATGAGCAGTTCTTC.

Comments on this clone: A read error may account for a junction end that differs from germline. This sequence joins TRBV5-1 and TRBJ1-1; 9 positions agree with TRBD1. Germline CDR1 SGHRS, CDR2 YFSETQ. The CDR3 sequence is 16 residues long. The CDR3 nucleotides read TGCGCCAGCAGCTGGACAGGGGACCTGAGCAAGGAAGAAGGTTTCTTT. This encodes CASSWTGDLSKEEGFF.

This chain connects TRBV3-1 (or the pseudogene TRBV3-2) to TRBJ1-6; maybe TRBD1 (6 bases). V was cut by 1 base and J by 10 bases, with 11 bases left in between. CDR1 LGHDT and CDR2 YNNKEL come from the germline V gene (reference sequence). The CDR3 spans 14 residues. DNA for the CDR3: TGTGCCAGCAGCCAAGCACAGGGCACCTCACCCCTCCACTTT. Amino acids: CASSQAQGTSPLHF.

This chain joins TRBV4-1 and TRBJ2-1, with a tentative D call TRBD2 (6 bases). Trimming pared 6 bases from V and 5 bases from J, leaving 23 bases between. CDR3 length: 17 amino acids. From germline, CDR1 is MGHRA and CDR2 YSYEKL. CDR3 region: CASSRRGGVTRDNEQFF. CDR3 DNA: TGCGCCAGCAGTAGGCGAGGAGGGGTTACTCGGGACAATGAGCAGTTCTTC.

The chain carries TRBV4-2 and TRBJ2-1; a weak D match, TRBD2 (7 bases). Germline V gene lookup returns CDR1 LGHNA and CDR2 YNFKEQ. Trimming stripped 1 base from V and 5 bases from J, with 15 bases between. CDR3 size: 16 residues. The CDR3 loop reads CASSQVPAGADNEQFF. The CDR3, as DNA: TGTGCCAGCAGCCAAGTCCCGGCGGGGGCCGACAATGAGCAGTTCTTC.

This CDR3 is CASSQVGTGGEQYF. The CDR3 region has the DNA TGTGCCAGCAGCCAAGTGGGGACAGGGGGCGAGCAGTACTTC. This sequence joins TRBV3-1 (or the pseudogene TRBV3-2) and TRBJ2-7; 11 bases agree with TRBD1. The junction had 2 bases not matched to a gene; V was cut back by 1 base and J by 6 bases. Per germline, CDR1 LGHDT and CDR2 YNNKEL (reference sequence). The CDR3 runs to 14 residues.